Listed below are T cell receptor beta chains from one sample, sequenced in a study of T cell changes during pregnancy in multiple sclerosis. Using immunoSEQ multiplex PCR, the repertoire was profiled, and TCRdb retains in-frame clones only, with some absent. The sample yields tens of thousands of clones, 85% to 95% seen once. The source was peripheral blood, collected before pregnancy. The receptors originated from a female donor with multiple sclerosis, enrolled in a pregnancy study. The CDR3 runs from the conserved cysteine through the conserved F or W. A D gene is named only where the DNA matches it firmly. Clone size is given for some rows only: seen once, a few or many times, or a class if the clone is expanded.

CDR3 DNA: TGCGCCAGCAGCTCGGCTGTGCGGGGGAGACAAGAGACCCAGTACTTC
CDR3 protein: CASSSAVRGRQETQYF
clone size: .
D gene: TRBD2
J gene: TRBJ2-5
V gene: TRBV5-1

CDR3 DNA: TGTGCCAGCAGTCTTAGCGGGAGTTTGAATACGCAGTATTTT
CDR3 protein: CASSLSGSLNTQYF
clone size: once
D gene: TRBD2
J gene: TRBJ2-3
V gene: TRBV27

CDR3 DNA: TGTGCCAGCAGCTCAGGGTCAATCCACGAGCAGTACTTC
CDR3 protein: CASSSGSIHEQYF
clone size: .
D gene: .
J gene: TRBJ2-7
V gene: TRBV11-3

CDR3 DNA: TGTGCCAGCAAGCGGGAGGCAGGCGGAGGGTCAGATACGCAGTATTTT
CDR3 protein: CASKREAGGGSDTQYF
clone size: .
D gene: TRBD2
J gene: TRBJ2-3
V gene: TRBV7-3

CDR3 DNA: TGTGCCAGCAGCTTGCAGCGTAGCTCTGGGGCCAACGTCCTGACTTTC
CDR3 protein: CASSLQRSSGANVLTF
clone size: few
D gene: .
J gene: TRBJ2-6
V gene: TRBV2

CDR3 DNA: TGTGCCAGCAGCTTAGGGACTAGCGGTACGCGCAGCGAGCAGTACTTC
CDR3 protein: CASSLGTSGTRSEQYF
clone size: .
D gene: TRBD2
J gene: TRBJ2-7
V gene: TRBV7-6

CDR3 DNA: TGTGCCAGCAGCTCCGGGACTAGCGGGATCGTGACCCAGTACTTC
CDR3 protein: CASSSGTSGIVTQYF
clone size: .
D gene: TRBD2
J gene: TRBJ2-5
V gene: TRBV5-4

CDR3 DNA: TGTGCCTGGACCGGATTACAGGGGTACGAGCAGTACTTC
CDR3 protein: CAWTGLQGYEQYF
clone size: .
D gene: TRBD1
J gene: TRBJ2-7
V gene: TRBV30

CDR3 DNA: TGTGCCAGCAGCTCAGCGGGATCTAGCACAGATACGCAGTATTTT
CDR3 protein: CASSSAGSSTDTQYF
clone size: .
D gene: TRBD2
J gene: TRBJ2-3
V gene: TRBV9

CDR3 DNA: TGTGCCAGCAGCCAAGATCCGGGCACGGGAGCGGTGACCCAGTACTTC
CDR3 protein: CASSQDPGTGAVTQYF
clone size: .
D gene: .
J gene: TRBJ2-5
V gene: TRBV4-2

CDR3 DNA: TGTGCCAGCAGCACCCTATCTTCCGGGACAGGGGGCACGGCTTTCTTT
CDR3 protein: CASSTLSSGTGGTAFF
clone size: few
D gene: .
J gene: TRBJ1-1
V gene: TRBV21-1

CDR3 DNA: TGTGCCAGTAGTGATTTTGGGGGGAGTCAGCCCCAGCATTTT
CDR3 protein: CASSDFGGSQPQHF
clone size: once
D gene: .
J gene: TRBJ1-5
V gene: TRBV19

CDR3 DNA: TGTGCCAGCAGTTACGGCAGAAATAGGGGAACCGGGGAGCTGTTTTTT
CDR3 protein: CASSYGRNRGTGELFF
clone size: .
D gene: .
J gene: TRBJ2-2
V gene: TRBV6-6

CDR3 DNA: TGTGCCAGCAGTTCCCCCCTAGCGGGAGTGGGGACAGATACGCAGTATTTT
CDR3 protein: CASSSPLAGVGTDTQYF
clone size: once
D gene: TRBD2
J gene: TRBJ2-3
V gene: TRBV28

CDR3 DNA: TGTGCCAGCAGCTCGACCCTAGGCTCTGGAAACACCATATATTTT
CDR3 protein: CASSSTLGSGNTIYF
clone size: .
D gene: .
J gene: TRBJ1-3
V gene: TRBV9

CDR3 DNA: TGTGCCAGCAGCACCGAGGGAGCGGCGGCGTACAATGAGCAGTTCTTC
CDR3 protein: CASSTEGAAAYNEQFF
clone size: .
D gene: .
J gene: TRBJ2-1
V gene: TRBV5-4

CDR3 DNA: TGTGCCAGCAGCGTAGATAACAGGGTGGGCACTGAAGCTTTCTTT
CDR3 protein: CASSVDNRVGTEAFF
clone size: .
D gene: .
J gene: TRBJ1-1
V gene: TRBV9

CDR3 DNA: TGTGCCTGGAGTGTACAGGGGCCGTACGAGCAGTACTTC
CDR3 protein: CAWSVQGPYEQYF
clone size: .
D gene: TRBD1
J gene: TRBJ2-7
V gene: TRBV30

CDR3 DNA: TGTGCCACCAGCAGAGATTTGGGGGACAGTTACGGACTGTTTTTT
CDR3 protein: CATSRDLGDSYGLFF
clone size: .
D gene: TRBD1
J gene: TRBJ1-4
V gene: TRBV15

CDR3 DNA: TGTGCCAGCAGCTACCGTAACAGGGAGGGCTACGAGCAGTACTTC
CDR3 protein: CASSYRNREGYEQYF
clone size: .
D gene: .
J gene: TRBJ2-7
V gene: TRBV13

CDR3 DNA: TGTGCCTGGTCTCACTATGGCTACACCTTC
CDR3 protein: CAWSHYGYTF
clone size: .
D gene: .
J gene: TRBJ1-2
V gene: TRBV30

CDR3 DNA: TGTGCCAGTAGTTCAGGGACAGATACGCAGTATTTT
CDR3 protein: CASSSGTDTQYF
clone size: .
D gene: .
J gene: TRBJ2-3
V gene: TRBV19

CDR3 DNA: TGTGCCAGCAGCCAATCAGTGCGGGGAGCTTTCTTT
CDR3 protein: CASSQSVRGAFF
clone size: once
D gene: .
J gene: TRBJ1-1
V gene: TRBV16

CDR3 DNA: TGTGCCAGCACCGCCCGGGGAGGAGGATCTGGGGCCAACGTCCTGACTTTC
CDR3 protein: CASTARGGGSGANVLTF
clone size: .
D gene: .
J gene: TRBJ2-6
V gene: TRBV2

CDR3 DNA: TGTGCCAGCAGCCAGCTAGGAGATACGCAGTATTTT
CDR3 protein: CASSQLGDTQYF
clone size: .
D gene: .
J gene: TRBJ2-3
V gene: TRBV7-3

CDR3 DNA: TGTGCCATCAGCCCGGGACAGACCCTATATGGCTACACCTTC
CDR3 protein: CAISPGQTLYGYTF
clone size: .
D gene: TRBD1
J gene: TRBJ1-2
V gene: TRBV10-3

CDR3 DNA: TGCAGTGCCCGTCTAACCGGGGAGCTGTTTTTT
CDR3 protein: CSARLTGELFF
clone size: .
D gene: .
J gene: TRBJ2-2
V gene: TRBV20-1

CDR3 DNA: TGTGCCAGCAGCTCCGACTACAACACCGGGGAGCTGTTTTTT
CDR3 protein: CASSSDYNTGELFF
clone size: .
D gene: .
J gene: TRBJ2-2
V gene: TRBV7-3

CDR3 DNA: TGCGCCAGCAGTCCTCCGGGAGCGGAGACCTACAATGAGCAGTTCTTC
CDR3 protein: CASSPPGAETYNEQFF
clone size: .
D gene: .
J gene: TRBJ2-1
V gene: TRBV5-1

CDR3 DNA: TGCAGTGCCCCGATAGCAGATACGCAGTATTTT
CDR3 protein: CSAPIADTQYF
clone size: .
D gene: .
J gene: TRBJ2-3
V gene: TRBV20-1

CDR3 DNA: TGTGCCAGCAGTTGGACAGGGGAAGTACTAGAGACCCAGTACTTC
CDR3 protein: CASSWTGEVLETQYF
clone size: .
D gene: TRBD1
J gene: TRBJ2-5
V gene: TRBV28

CDR3 DNA: TGTGCCAGCAGTGAAACTAGAGTGAAACACGAGCAGTACTTC
CDR3 protein: CASSETRVKHEQYF
clone size: .
D gene: .
J gene: TRBJ2-7
V gene: TRBV25-1

CDR3 DNA: TGTGCCAGCAGCTTAGTTGGCGGAAACTACGAGCAGTACTTC
CDR3 protein: CASSLVGGNYEQYF
clone size: .
D gene: .
J gene: TRBJ2-7
V gene: TRBV7-2

CDR3 DNA: TGTGCCAGCAGTACCCGACAGAAAAGGAACGAGCAGTACTTC
CDR3 protein: CASSTRQKRNEQYF
clone size: .
D gene: .
J gene: TRBJ2-7
V gene: TRBV6-5

CDR3 DNA: TGTGCCGGCAGCTCTACTATAGGGGCATGGGCCTACAATGAGCAGTTCTTC
CDR3 protein: CAGSSTIGAWAYNEQFF
clone size: once
D gene: .
J gene: TRBJ2-1
V gene: TRBV14

CDR3 DNA: TGTGCCAGCAGCCGACTAGCGAGCACAGATACGCAGTATTTT
CDR3 protein: CASSRLASTDTQYF
clone size: .
D gene: TRBD2
J gene: TRBJ2-3
V gene: TRBV7-9

CDR3 DNA: TGCGCCAGCAGTCAGGGGACAGGGTGCGATCAGCCCCAGCATTTT
CDR3 protein: CASSQGTGCDQPQHF
clone size: .
D gene: TRBD1
J gene: TRBJ1-5
V gene: TRBV23-1

CDR3 DNA: TGCGCCAGCAGCTCCTTTGGACAGGGTGAGTCGAACACTGAAGCTTTCTTT
CDR3 protein: CASSSFGQGESNTEAFF
clone size: .
D gene: TRBD1
J gene: TRBJ1-1
V gene: TRBV5-1

CDR3 DNA: TGTGCCAGCAGCCGAGAGGGACGGGGGGAGACCCAGTACTTC
CDR3 protein: CASSREGRGETQYF
clone size: .
D gene: .
J gene: TRBJ2-5
V gene: TRBV7-9

CDR3 DNA: TGCGCCAGCAGCCAAGATCCCCCGGGAGCATCCTACAATGAGCAGTTCTTC
CDR3 protein: CASSQDPPGASYNEQFF
clone size: .
D gene: .
J gene: TRBJ2-1
V gene: TRBV4-3

CDR3 DNA: TGTGCCAGCAGTTTACTCGACAAAGCCTACGAGCAGTACTTC
CDR3 protein: CASSLLDKAYEQYF
clone size: .
D gene: .
J gene: TRBJ2-7
V gene: TRBV27

CDR3 DNA: TGTGCCAGCAGCCCGAGAGGGTTGACGAACACTGAAGCTTTCTTT
CDR3 protein: CASSPRGLTNTEAFF
clone size: .
D gene: .
J gene: TRBJ1-1
V gene: TRBV9

CDR3 DNA: TGTGCCAGCAGCGTATACGACCGAGACTTCCAAGAGACCCAGTACTTC
CDR3 protein: CASSVYDRDFQETQYF
clone size: .
D gene: .
J gene: TRBJ2-5
V gene: TRBV9

CDR3 DNA: TGCAGCGTTGGAGGGAGAGCCTTACAAGAGACCCAGTACTTC
CDR3 protein: CSVGGRALQETQYF
clone size: once
D gene: .
J gene: TRBJ2-5
V gene: TRBV29-1

CDR3 DNA: TGTGCCAGCAGTTCGGCGGGGGGCGAGCAGTACTTC
CDR3 protein: CASSSAGGEQYF
clone size: .
D gene: TRBD2
J gene: TRBJ2-7
V gene: TRBV6-5

CDR3 DNA: TGTGCCAGCAGAACAGGGGGCACCGGGGAGCTGTTTTTT
CDR3 protein: CASRTGGTGELFF
clone size: .
D gene: TRBD1
J gene: TRBJ2-2
V gene: TRBV27

CDR3 DNA: TGTGCCAGCAGCTCTTTCGGGGGTTCCACAGATACGCAGTATTTT
CDR3 protein: CASSSFGGSTDTQYF
clone size: .
D gene: .
J gene: TRBJ2-3
V gene: TRBV7-3

CDR3 DNA: TGTGCCAGCAGCTTACCCACCGGGACAGGACACACAGATACGCAGTATTTT
CDR3 protein: CASSLPTGTGHTDTQYF
clone size: .
D gene: TRBD1
J gene: TRBJ2-3
V gene: TRBV7-2